One sample yielded the 7 T cell receptor beta chains listed below, sequenced in a study of cytomegalovirus exposure and HLA in healthy donors. A multiplex PCR was run with 60 Vbeta primers and 13 Jbeta primers. The protocol was immunoSEQ multiplex PCR, while the TCRdb copy is restricted to in-frame clones and leaves out a portion. Altogether 200,000 to 250,000 clones are present, approximately 90% being singletons, with the ten largest covering about 1%. Sequencing was performed on PBMCs. The source of these receptors is a young woman in good health and CMV-seronegative.

This chain uses TRBV7-9 with TRBJ1-1; 8 bases match TRBD1. After removal of 1 base from V and 4 bases from J, the junction contained 2 bases not matched to a gene. The length of the CDR3 is 14 residues. Germline V gives CDR1 SEHNR, CDR2 FQNEAQ (reference sequence). This chain's CDR3 is CASSLEDRGTEAFF. CDR3 sequence (DNA): TGTGCCAGCAGCTTAGAAGACAGGGGCACTGAAGCTTTCTTT.

V and J are TRBV11-3 and TRBJ2-7; D unclear. V was pared by 4 bases and J by 12 bases, with 16 bases between. Germline lookup yields CDR1 SGHNT and CDR2 YENEEA. This CDR3 spans 12 amino acids. Written as DNA, the CDR3 is TGTGCCAGCAGCTCGACCGAAAATAAGCGGTACTTC. Translated, it gives CASSSTENKRYF.

The chain employs TRBV7-2 and TRBJ2-5, with a weak D call TRBD1 (6 bases). Germline loops: CDR1 SGHTA, CDR2 FQGNSA. Trimming pared 5 bases from V and 4 bases from J, leaving 20 bases between. This CDR3 spans 16 amino acids. The CDR3 loop reads CASSLGSGGGIETQYF. The CDR3 nucleotides read TGTGCCAGCAGCCTGGGGTCGGGTGGGGGCATAGAGACCCAGTACTTC.

This clone occurred a few times. This chain joins TRBV18 and TRBJ2-7; D is possibly TRBD1 (5 bases). Trimming stripped 2 bases from V and 0 bases from J, with 8 bases between. Germline CDR1 reads KGHSH; CDR2 reads LQKENI. This CDR3 region has 14 residues. The DNA for the CDR3 is TGTGCCAGCTCACCAAGGACAAACTCCTACGAGCAGTACTTC. It specifies CASSPRTNSYEQYF.

This rearrangement joins TRBV6-1 to TRBJ2-5; 8 bases line up with TRBD1. The CDR3 spans 15 residues. The germline gives CDR1 MNHNS, CDR2 SASEGT. Trimming removed 2 bases from V and 6 bases from J; junction bases left unmatched: 8. This CDR3 reads CASSERQGALKTQYF. The CDR3, as DNA: TGTGCCAGCAGTGAACGCCAGGGGGCTTTGAAGACCCAGTACTTC.

The chain employs TRBV27 and TRBJ1-4, with D tentatively TRBD1 (5 bases). CDR1 and CDR2 (germline): MNHEY, SMNVEV (reference sequence). The CDR3 length is 15 residues. V dropped 5 bases and J dropped 3 bases, with 13 bases sitting between them. The CDR3 coding sequence is TGTGCCAGCAGTGAATCTGGGGCCCCTAATGAAAAACTGTTTTTT. Its translation: CASSESGAPNEKLFF.

The J gene is TRBJ2-3, the V gene TRBV12-1; the table assigns TRBD2, which was not confirmed against the DNA. TRBV12-1 is marked as a pseudogene. The CDR3 covers 17 residues. CDR3 residues: CASSRPQGGRGSDTQYF. The CDR3 nucleotides read TGTGCCAGCAGCCGACCACAGGGCGGGAGGGGATCAGATACGCAGTATTTT.